These 24 T cell receptor beta chains were sequenced from one sample in a study of cytomegalovirus exposure and HLA in healthy donors. The PCR used 60 Vbeta and 13 Jbeta primers. Here immunoSEQ multiplex PCR was the method, and the copy in TCRdb shows in-frame clones only, minus some. The profile covers under 95,000 clones, with 75% to 85% appearing a single time and 14% to 15% taken by the ten largest. The sample taken for sequencing was PBMCs. These receptors originate from a woman aged 40 to 50 in good health and CMV-seropositive.

This rearrangement joins TRBV27 to TRBJ1-1; 11 positions agree with TRBD1. Germline loops: CDR1 MNHEY, CDR2 SMNVEV (reference sequence). This CDR3 has 14 residues. Trimming cost V 5 bases and J 4 bases; bases outside gene matches: 3. CDR3 DNA sequence: TGTGCCAGCAGTCCGGGGACAGGGGGCACTGAAGCTTTCTTT. Residues: CASSPGTGGTEAFF.

The chain is built from TRBV19 and TRBJ2-1, with unresolved D. Germline-derived CDR1 and CDR2 are LNHDA and SQIVND (reference sequence). The CDR3 is 13 amino acids. V gave up 4 bases and J gave up 15 bases, with 19 bases separating them. In nucleotides, the CDR3 is TGTGCCAGTAGTACCTTTAGTTACTCTTTCATGTTCTTC. Translating it yields CASSTFSYSFMFF.

The chain uses TRBV9 and TRBJ2-5, with TRBD2 matching 7 bases. The germline V gene has CDR1 SGDLS and CDR2 YYNGEE. The CDR3 consists of 11 residues. With V trimmed by 3 bases and J by 7 bases, 0 bases remained unmatched. The chain's CDR3 is CASSGGGTQYF. The CDR3 region has the DNA TGTGCCAGCAGCGGGGGGGGGACCCAGTACTTC.

This clone has just one count. This rearrangement joins TRBV30 to TRBJ2-7; 7 bases map to TRBD2. Germline V gives CDR1 GTSNPN, CDR2 SVGIG (reference sequence). Trimming took 5 bases from V and 3 from J; bases not matched to a gene: 4. This CDR3 is built from 12 residues. The DNA of the CDR3 is TGTGCCTGGGCGACTAGCTTCTACGAGCAGTACTTC. Amino acids: CAWATSFYEQYF.

This sequence joins TRBV29-1 and TRBJ1-1, with D unclear. Germline CDR1 is SQVTM and CDR2 is ANQGSEA. V lost 5 bases to trimming and J lost 3 bases, with 13 bases between them. This CDR3 spans 13 amino acids. Written as DNA, the CDR3 is TGCAGCGTTACTGAGTTTTTGGACACTGAAGCTTTCTTT. It is translated as CSVTEFLDTEAFF.

The genes are TRBV7-9 and TRBJ2-7; no reliable D call. CDR1 is SEHNR and CDR2 is FQNEAQ in the germline V gene (reference sequence). This CDR3 has 19 amino acids. V was shortened by 5 bases and J by 1 base, with 27 bases between the two germline ends. CDR3 amino acids: CASSPTWSNTDHHSYEQYF. CDR3 nucleotide sequence: TGTGCCAGCAGCCCTACATGGTCAAATACAGATCATCATTCCTACGAGCAGTACTTC. Complete variable domain (other parts from reference TRBV7-9 and TRBJ2-7): DTGVSQNPRHKITKRGQNVTFRCDPISEHNRLYWYRQTLGQGPEFLTYFQNEAQLEKSRLLSDRFSAERPKGSFSTLEIQRTEQGDSAMYLCASSPTWSNTDHHSYEQYFGPGTRLTVT.

J is TRBJ2-7 and V is TRBV6-5, with TRBD2 matching over 10 bases. J lost 7 bases, V lost 2 bases, and 8 bases had no gene match. Germline CDR1 and CDR2: MNHEY and SVGAGI. The CDR3 is 15 amino acids. The CDR3 DNA sequence: TGTGCCAGCAGTTACATCGCTAGCGGGGGCGGGGAGCAGTACTTC. It is translated as CASSYIASGGGEQYF.

This rearrangement joins TRBV27 to TRBJ1-2; 7 nucleotides line up with TRBD1. The germline gives CDR1 MNHEY, CDR2 SMNVEV (reference sequence). J was trimmed by 0 bases and V by 8 bases; bases with no gene match: 6. CDR3 length: 14 residues. The CDR3 bases are TGTGCCAGCGGGGACAGTCCATCTAACTATGGCTACACCTTC. Translating it yields CASGDSPSNYGYTF.

The J gene is TRBJ2-3, the V gene TRBV4-3; TRBD1 aligns across 9 bases. This CDR3 region has 14 residues. Per germline, CDR1 LGHNA and CDR2 YSLEER. Trimming removed 5 bases from V and 5 bases from J; junction bases left unmatched: 5. The CDR3 region is CASSEGQGLDTQYF. CDR3 in DNA: TGCGCCAGCAGCGAAGGACAGGGGCTAGATACGCAGTATTTT.

This clone showed up just once. The chain links TRBV5-1 to TRBJ2-2, with 7 bases fitting TRBD2. The CDR3 consists of 15 residues. V shed 4 bases and J 0 bases; nucleotides not matched to a gene: 3. Germline loops: CDR1 SGHRS, CDR2 YFSETQ. The CDR3 protein is CASSQREANTGELFF. Here the CDR3 DNA reads TGCGCCAGCAGCCAGCGGGAAGCGAACACCGGGGAGCTGTTTTTT.

The chain links TRBV7-2 to TRBJ1-4; D perhaps matches TRBD1 (5 bases). V shed 4 bases and J shed 8 bases, with 17 bases lying between them. The V gene's germline CDR1 is SGHTA and CDR2 FQGNSA. The CDR3 covers 15 residues. CDR3 loop: CASSSRQNLREKLFF. CDR3 coding DNA: TGTGCCAGCAGCTCCCGACAGAACCTTCGGGAAAAACTGTTTTTT.

This clone showed up just a few times. V and J are TRBV27 and TRBJ2-1; D unresolved. Germline CDR1 reads MNHEY; CDR2 reads SMNVEV (reference sequence). This CDR3 contains 17 residues. V lost 1 base to trimming and J lost 3 bases, with 16 bases between them. The CDR3 nucleotides read TGTGCCAGCAGTTTATTATGGGCCGGCCCAAACTACAATGAGCAGTTCTTC. Its translation: CASSLLWAGPNYNEQFF.

The rearrangement uses TRBV19 and TRBJ1-6, with D hard to call. CDR1 and CDR2 from the germline V gene are LNHDA and SQIVND (reference sequence). Trimming shortened V by 3 bases and J by 9 bases, and 18 bases separated the two germline ends. The CDR3 is made up of 16 amino acids. The CDR3 sequence: CASSIEYMRASSPLHF. In DNA form, the CDR3 reads TGTGCCAGTAGTATCGAGTACATGCGGGCTAGTTCACCCCTCCACTTT.

The rearrangement links TRBV19 to TRBJ1-5; unclear D gene. There are 15 residues in the CDR3. V lost 1 base and J lost 2, with 9 bases in between. Germline CDR1 reads LNHDA; CDR2 reads SQIVND (reference sequence). The CDR3 bases are TGTGCCAGTAGTATAGTTGAGGGAGGCAATCAGCCCCAGCATTTT. The encoded protein is CASSIVEGGNQPQHF.

This chain uses TRBV28 with TRBJ2-7, with 11 bases fitting TRBD2. The ends lost 6 bases at V and 3 bases at J; junction bases unmatched: 7. CDR1 MDHEN and CDR2 SYDVKM come from the germline V gene. The CDR3 totals 15 residues. CDR3 in amino acids: CASRNPGTSGYEQYF. The CDR3 nucleotides read TGTGCCAGCAGAAACCCCGGGACTAGCGGCTACGAGCAGTACTTC. The full variable domain, its missing parts supplied by reference TRBV28 and TRBJ2-7, is DVKVTQSSRYLVKRTGEKVFLECVQDMDHENMFWYRQDPGLGLRLIYFSYDVKMKEKGDIPEGYSVSREKKERFSLILESASTNQTSMYLCASRNPGTSGYEQYFGPGTRLTVT.

The chain combines TRBV6-1 with TRBJ1-5; 11 bases are shared with TRBD1. Germline lookup yields CDR1 MNHNS and CDR2 SASEGT. CDR3 length: 14 amino acids. The J segment lost 6 bases and the V segment lost 4 bases, leaving 2 bases of the junction unmatched. The CDR3: CASSVGTGGQPQHF. CDR3 sequence (DNA): TGTGCCAGCAGTGTAGGGACAGGGGGTCAGCCCCAGCATTTT.

This chain uses TRBV15 with TRBJ1-1, with 7 bases lining up with TRBD1. Trimming took 0 bases from V and 1 from J; bases not matched to a gene: 8. The CDR3 length is 17 residues. Germline V gene lookup returns CDR1 LNHNV and CDR2 YYDKDF (reference sequence). The chain's CDR3 is CATSREITGTANTEAFF. The DNA of the CDR3 is TGTGCCACCAGCAGAGAAATAACCGGGACAGCGAACACTGAAGCTTTCTTT.

The chain uses TRBV28 and TRBJ1-2; D unclear. CDR1 is MDHEN and CDR2 is SYDVKM in the germline V gene. The ends were cut back, 2 bases at V and 2 bases at J, with 6 bases in the middle. This CDR3 region has 13 residues. The CDR3 spells CASSLGQNYGYTF. DNA for the CDR3: TGTGCCAGCAGTTTAGGGCAGAACTATGGCTACACCTTC.

The chain uses TRBV30 and TRBJ1-5; D unresolved. Per the germline V gene, CDR1 is GTSNPN and CDR2 is SVGIG (reference sequence). V was shortened by 5 bases and J by 3 bases, with 17 bases between the two germline ends. The CDR3 sequence is 15 residues long. CDR3 region: CAWSKNLKANQPQHF. The CDR3 DNA sequence: TGTGCCTGGTCCAAAAACCTCAAAGCCAATCAGCCCCAGCATTTT.

V is TRBV30 and J is TRBJ2-6; a possible D gene is TRBD2 (5 bases). V dropped 4 bases and J dropped 2 bases, with 12 bases sitting between them. The CDR3 is 15 amino acids. Germline V gene lookup returns CDR1 GTSNPN and CDR2 SVGIG (reference sequence). The CDR3 DNA reads TGTGCCTGGAACAGCGGAGGAGCTGGGGCCAACGTCCTGACTTTC. Translating gives CAWNSGGAGANVLTF.

The chain combines TRBV5-6 with TRBJ1-4, with 7 bases lining up with TRBD1. V lost 4 bases, J lost 8 bases, and 8 bases stayed unmatched. This CDR3 contains 14 residues. The germline gives CDR1 SGHDT, CDR2 YYEEEE. The CDR3 sequence is CASSHYRGHEKLFF. CDR3 nucleotides: TGTGCCAGCAGCCATTACAGGGGCCACGAAAAACTGTTTTTT.

This clone was seen a single time. The gene calls are TRBV2 and TRBJ1-2; D remains ambiguous. The germline V and J ends were trimmed by 2 bases and 1 base, with 5 bases remaining between them. The germline V gene has CDR1 SNHLY and CDR2 FYNNEI. The CDR3 sequence is 13 residues long. CDR3 nucleotide sequence: TGTGCCAGCAGTGAAAGAGTTAACTATGGCTACACCTTC. Its translation is CASSERVNYGYTF.

The chain uses TRBV10-3 and TRBJ2-6; the match to TRBD2 covers 12 bases. V gave up 4 bases and J gave up 4 bases; unmatched junction bases: 14. The CDR3 has 20 residues. Germline assignment: CDR1 ENHRY and CDR2 SYGVKD. The DNA for the CDR3 is TGTGCCATCAGTGGCCCCGCTAGCGGGGGGGCCGGGGCCGGGGCCAACGTCCTGACTTTC. It translates to CAISGPASGGAGAGANVLTF.

The chain recombines TRBV29-1 with TRBJ1-1; TRBD1 agrees at 12 bases. J gave up 4 bases and V 7 bases, and 10 bases lay outside the gene matches. Germline V gene data show CDR1 as SQVTM and CDR2 as ANQGSEA. This CDR3 has 15 residues. The CDR3 coding sequence is TGCAGCGCTCCGGGACAGGGGGCTGGAGGCACTGAAGCTTTCTTT. Protein sequence: CSAPGQGAGGTEAFF.